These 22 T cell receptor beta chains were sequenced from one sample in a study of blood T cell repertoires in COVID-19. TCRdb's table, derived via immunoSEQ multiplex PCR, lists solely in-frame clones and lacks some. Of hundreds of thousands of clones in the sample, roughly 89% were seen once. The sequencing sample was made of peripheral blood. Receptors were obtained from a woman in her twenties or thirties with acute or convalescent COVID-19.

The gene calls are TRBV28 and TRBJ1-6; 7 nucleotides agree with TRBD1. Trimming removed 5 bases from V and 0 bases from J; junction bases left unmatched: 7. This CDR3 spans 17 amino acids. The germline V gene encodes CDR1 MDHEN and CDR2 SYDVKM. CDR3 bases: TGTGCCAGCAGTCCCGGGACAGTCAGCTCCTATAATTCACCCCTCCACTTT. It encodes CASSPGTVSSYNSPLHF.

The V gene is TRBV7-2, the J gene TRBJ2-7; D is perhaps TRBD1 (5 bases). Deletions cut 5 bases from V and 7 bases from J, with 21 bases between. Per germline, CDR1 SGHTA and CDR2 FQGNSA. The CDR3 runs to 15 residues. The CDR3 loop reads CASSPTGSYFDEQYF. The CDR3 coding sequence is TGTGCCAGCAGCCCTACAGGTAGCTACTTTGATGAGCAGTACTTC.

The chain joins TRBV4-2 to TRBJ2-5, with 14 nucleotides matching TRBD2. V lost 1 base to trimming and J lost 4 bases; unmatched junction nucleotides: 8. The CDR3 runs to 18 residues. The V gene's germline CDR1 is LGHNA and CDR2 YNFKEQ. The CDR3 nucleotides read TGTGCCAGCAGCCAAGGTTACACGACTAGCGGGGGGGTAGAGACCCAGTACTTC. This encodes CASSQGYTTSGGVETQYF.

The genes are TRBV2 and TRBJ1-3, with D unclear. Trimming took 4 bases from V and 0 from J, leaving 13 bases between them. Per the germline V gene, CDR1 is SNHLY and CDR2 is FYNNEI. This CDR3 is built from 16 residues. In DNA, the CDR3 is TGTGCCAGCAGTGCTCGGCGGTCGAGCTCTGGAAACACCATATATTTT. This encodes CASSARRSSSGNTIYF.

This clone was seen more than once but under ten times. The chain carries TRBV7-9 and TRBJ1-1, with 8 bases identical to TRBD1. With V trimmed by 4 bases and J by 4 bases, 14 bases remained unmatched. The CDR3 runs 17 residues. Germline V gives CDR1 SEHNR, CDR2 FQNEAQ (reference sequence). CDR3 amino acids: CASSSTLRQGLATEAFF. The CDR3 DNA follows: TGTGCCAGCAGCTCCACCCTTCGACAGGGGTTGGCCACTGAAGCTTTCTTT.

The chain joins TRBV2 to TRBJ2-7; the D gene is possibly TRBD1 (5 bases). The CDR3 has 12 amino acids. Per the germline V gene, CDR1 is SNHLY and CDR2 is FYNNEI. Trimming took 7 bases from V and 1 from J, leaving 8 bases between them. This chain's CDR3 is CASIRTSYEQYF. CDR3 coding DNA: TGTGCCAGCATCCGGACATCCTACGAGCAGTACTTC.

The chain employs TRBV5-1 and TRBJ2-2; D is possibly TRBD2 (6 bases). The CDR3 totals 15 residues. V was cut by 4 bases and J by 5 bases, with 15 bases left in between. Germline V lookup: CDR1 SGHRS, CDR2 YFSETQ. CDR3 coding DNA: TGCGCCAGCAGCATCGCCGGGAGAAAGACCGGGGAGCTGTTTTTT. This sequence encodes CASSIAGRKTGELFF.

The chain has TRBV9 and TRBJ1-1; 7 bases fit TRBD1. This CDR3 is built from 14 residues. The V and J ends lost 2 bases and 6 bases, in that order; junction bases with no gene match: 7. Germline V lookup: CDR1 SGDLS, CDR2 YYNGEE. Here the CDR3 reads CASSVPTGDPEAFF. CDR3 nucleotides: TGTGCCAGCAGCGTCCCCACAGGGGATCCTGAAGCTTTCTTT.

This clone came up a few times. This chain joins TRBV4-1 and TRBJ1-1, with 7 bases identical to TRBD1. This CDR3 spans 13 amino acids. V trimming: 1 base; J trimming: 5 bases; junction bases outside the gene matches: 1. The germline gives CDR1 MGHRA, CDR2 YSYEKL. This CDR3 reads CASSQVQGTEAFF. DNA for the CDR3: TGCGCCAGCAGCCAAGTACAGGGGACTGAAGCTTTCTTT.

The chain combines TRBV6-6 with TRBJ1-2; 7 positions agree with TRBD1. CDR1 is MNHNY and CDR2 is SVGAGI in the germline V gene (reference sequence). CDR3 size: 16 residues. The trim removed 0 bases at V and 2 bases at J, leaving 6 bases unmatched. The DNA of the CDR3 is TGTGCCAGCAGTTACTCGGACCCGGGACAGAACTATGGCTACACCTTC. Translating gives CASSYSDPGQNYGYTF.

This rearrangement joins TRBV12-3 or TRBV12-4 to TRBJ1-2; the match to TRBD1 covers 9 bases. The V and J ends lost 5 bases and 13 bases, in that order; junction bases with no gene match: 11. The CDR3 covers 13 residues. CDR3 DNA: TGTGCCAGCAGTCTAAATTCCGGGACAGGGCGCACCTTC. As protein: CASSLNSGTGRTF.

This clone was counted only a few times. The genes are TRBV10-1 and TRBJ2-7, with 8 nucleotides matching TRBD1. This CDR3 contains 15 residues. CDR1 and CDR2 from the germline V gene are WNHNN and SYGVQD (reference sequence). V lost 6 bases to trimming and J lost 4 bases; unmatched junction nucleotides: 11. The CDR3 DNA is TGCGCCAGCAGCCGCGAGGGGACAGGTAGGTACGAGCAGTACTTC. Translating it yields CASSREGTGRYEQYF.

The CDR3 sequence: CASTGGKETQYF. In nucleotides, the CDR3 is TGTGCCAGCACAGGAGGGAAAGAGACCCAGTACTTC. This chain connects TRBV28 to TRBJ2-5; D possibly corresponds to TRBD2 (6 bases). The CDR3 has 12 residues. V was trimmed by 7 bases and J by 3 bases, leaving 9 bases between them. Per the germline V gene, CDR1 is MDHEN and CDR2 is SYDVKM.

This CDR3 reads CASHQGETQYF. In DNA form, the CDR3 reads TGTGCCAGCCACCAGGGGGAGACCCAGTACTTC. The chain links TRBV27 to TRBJ2-5; maybe TRBD1 (6 bases). With 8 bases removed from V and 5 bases from J, the gap between germline ends came to 9 bases. Germline assignment: CDR1 MNHEY and CDR2 SMNVEV (reference sequence). This CDR3 has 11 residues.

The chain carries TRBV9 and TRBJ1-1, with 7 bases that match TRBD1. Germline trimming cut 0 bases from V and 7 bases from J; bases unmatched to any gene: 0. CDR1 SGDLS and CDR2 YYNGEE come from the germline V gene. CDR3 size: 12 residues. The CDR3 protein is CASSVGDSEAFF. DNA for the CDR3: TGTGCCAGCAGCGTAGGGGACAGTGAAGCTTTCTTT.

CDR3 protein: CASSQAGTGNYEQYF. The CDR3 region has the DNA TGTGCCAGCAGCCAAGCCGGGACAGGGAACTACGAGCAGTACTTC. This chain joins TRBV14 and TRBJ2-7, with 9 bases that match TRBD1. The germline V gene encodes CDR1 SGHDN and CDR2 FVKESK. CDR3 size: 15 residues. The ends lost 1 base at V and 3 bases at J; junction bases unmatched: 4.

CDR3 protein: CASSQEGRGLSTGGYGYTF. CDR3 DNA sequence: TGCGCCAGCAGCCAAGAGGGGCGGGGACTTTCTACCGGGGGCTATGGCTACACCTTC. The chain joins TRBV4-1 to TRBJ1-2; D is possibly TRBD1 (5 bases). Trimming took 0 bases from V and 4 from J, leaving 24 bases between them. The germline V gene encodes CDR1 MGHRA and CDR2 YSYEKL. This CDR3 has 19 amino acids.

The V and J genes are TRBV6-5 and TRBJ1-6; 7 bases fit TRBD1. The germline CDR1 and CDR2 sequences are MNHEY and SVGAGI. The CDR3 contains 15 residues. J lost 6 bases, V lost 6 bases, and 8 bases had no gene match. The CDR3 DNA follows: TGTGCCAGCAGCCTCCGGGACAGAAGTAATTCACCCCTCCACTTT. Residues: CASSLRDRSNSPLHF.

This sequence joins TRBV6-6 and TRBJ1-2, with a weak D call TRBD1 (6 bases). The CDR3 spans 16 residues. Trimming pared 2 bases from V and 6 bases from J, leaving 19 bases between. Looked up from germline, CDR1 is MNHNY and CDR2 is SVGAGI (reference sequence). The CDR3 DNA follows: TGTGCCAGCAGTTACAGGTCGGGGGGCTCGGGGGATGGCTACACCTTC. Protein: CASSYRSGGSGDGYTF.

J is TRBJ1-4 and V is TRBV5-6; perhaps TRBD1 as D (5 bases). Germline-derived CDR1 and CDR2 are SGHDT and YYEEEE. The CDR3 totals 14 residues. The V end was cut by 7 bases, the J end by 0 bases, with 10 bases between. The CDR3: CASSTTATNEKLFF. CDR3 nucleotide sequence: TGTGCCAGCTCCACGACAGCAACTAATGAAAAACTGTTTTTT.

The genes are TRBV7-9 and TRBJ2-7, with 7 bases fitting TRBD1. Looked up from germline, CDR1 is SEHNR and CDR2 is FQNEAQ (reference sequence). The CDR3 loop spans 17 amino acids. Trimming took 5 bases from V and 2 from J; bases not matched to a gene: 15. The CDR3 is CASSPHSGQGDPYEQYF. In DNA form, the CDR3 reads TGTGCCAGCAGCCCTCATTCCGGGCAGGGGGATCCCTACGAGCAGTACTTC.

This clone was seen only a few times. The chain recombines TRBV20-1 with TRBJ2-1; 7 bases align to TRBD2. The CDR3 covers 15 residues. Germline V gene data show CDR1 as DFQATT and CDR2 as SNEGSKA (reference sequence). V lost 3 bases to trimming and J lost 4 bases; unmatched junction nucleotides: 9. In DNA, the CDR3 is TGCAGTGCTAGTGGGCCGACTAGCAGATACAATGAGCAGTTCTTC. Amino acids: CSASGPTSRYNEQFF.